The 20 T cell receptor beta chains below all came from one sample that was sequenced in a study of T cells in Graves' hyperthyroidism and ophthalmopathy. RNA transcripts served as the template for amplifying TCR beta CDR3 regions. The HTBI primer set served for first-round RT-PCR of the TCR CDR3. Using its own MiXCR run on the multiplex PCR reads, TCRdb lists one record per CDR3 protein. The data contain around 520,000 distinct CDR3 sequences, approximately 24% of them singletons. Sequenced input: blood. The receptor set was obtained from a woman in her 30s with Graves' ophthalmopathy.

Points on this clonotype: A much larger clone is a single base away; this may be a read error. It is likely a read error, because the conserved phenylalanine at the end of the CDR3 is missing. CDR3 residues: CASSTDPGLVDADTQYC. The CDR3 nucleotides read TGTGCCAGCAGCACAGACCCGGGACTAGTTGACGCAGATACGCAGTATTGT. The chain uses TRBV9 and TRBJ2-3, with 8 bases aligning to TRBD2. J lost 4 bases, V lost 4 bases, and 14 bases had no gene match. There are 17 residues in the CDR3. The germline V gene has CDR1 SGDLS and CDR2 YYNGEE.

This clonotype was counted many times. The chain links TRBV24-1 to TRBJ2-7; 8 positions match TRBD1. CDR1 KGHDR and CDR2 SFDVKD come from the germline V gene. The junction had 8 bases not matched to a gene; V was cut back by 3 bases and J by 2 bases. The CDR3 consists of 16 residues. The CDR3 DNA reads as TGTGCCACCAGTGATCCCAGGGGGCGTTGGCCCTACGAGCAGTACTTC. It yields the protein CATSDPRGRWPYEQYF.

At least ten counts were recorded for this clonotype. V usage is TRBV20-1 and J usage is TRBJ1-5; D uncertain. This CDR3 contains 13 residues. Trimming shortened V by 3 bases and J by 1 base, and 7 bases separated the two germline ends. Germline-derived CDR1 and CDR2 are DFQATT and SNEGSKA (reference sequence). The CDR3 sequence: CSASGQSNQPQHF. DNA of the CDR3: TGCAGTGCTAGTGGGCAGAGCAATCAGCCCCAGCATTTT.

This clonotype was recorded at least ten times. V usage is TRBV6-5 and J usage is TRBJ1-2; perhaps TRBD1 as D (6 bases). There are 14 residues in the CDR3. V lost 8 bases and J lost 1, with 14 bases in between. Per germline, CDR1 MNHEY and CDR2 SVGAGI. CDR3 bases: TGTGCCAGCGGGAGGGACATCCTTAACTATGGCTACACCTTC. Its protein product is CASGRDILNYGYTF.

This clonotype was detected only a few times. CDR3 in DNA: TGTGCCAGCAGCCACGGACTCCTACAAGAGACCCAGTACTTC. Translated, it gives CASSHGLLQETQYF. The genes are TRBV12-3 or TRBV12-4 and TRBJ2-5, with D perhaps matching TRBD2 (5 bases). Trimming took 6 bases from V and 2 from J, leaving 13 bases between them. CDR3 size: 14 residues.

Worth noting for this clonotype: One end of the junction does not line up with germline, which may come from a read error. The chain couples TRBV12-3 or TRBV12-4 to TRBJ1-5; 10 bases line up with TRBD1. This CDR3 region has 15 residues. The DNA for the CDR3 is TGTGCCAGCAGCGATCCGGACAGGGGGAATCAGCCCCATCATTTT. Protein sequence: CASSDPDRGNQPHHF.

This clonotype was seen at least ten times. The gene calls are TRBV19 and TRBJ2-7; possibly TRBD2 for D (6 bases). The germline CDR1 and CDR2 sequences are LNHDA and SQIVND (reference sequence). Trimming pared 1 base from V and 3 bases from J, leaving 13 bases between. The CDR3 loop spans 15 amino acids. The CDR3 loop is CASSIVLSGDYEQYF. The CDR3 bases are TGTGCCAGTAGTATAGTGCTGTCGGGGGACTACGAGCAGTACTTC.

This clonotype has at least ten counts. CDR3 bases: TGTGCCAGCAGCGGATATGACGGGGAAGAGACCCAGTACTTC. Protein: CASSGYDGEETQYF. V and J are TRBV13 and TRBJ2-5; D might be TRBD2 (5 bases). Looked up from germline, CDR1 is PRHDT and CDR2 is FYEKMQ (reference sequence). This CDR3 spans 14 amino acids. V was shortened by 5 bases and J by 3 bases, with 13 bases between the two germline ends.

This clonotype was seen a few times. This rearrangement joins TRBV11-2 to TRBJ2-7; D possibly matches TRBD1 or TRBD2 (5 bases each). V was clipped by 5 bases and J by 2 bases, with 16 bases between them. There are 15 residues in the CDR3. From germline, CDR1 is SGHAT and CDR2 FQNNGV. For the CDR3, the DNA is TGTGCCAGCAGCCCGGGTGGTGGGGGTCCCTACGAGCAGTACTTC. This gives the protein CASSPGGGGPYEQYF. Complete variable domain (other parts from reference TRBV11-2 and TRBJ2-7): EAGVAQSPRYKIIEKRQSVAFWCNPISGHATLYWYQQILGQGPKLLIQFQNNGVVDDSQLPKDRFSAERLKGVDSTLKIQPAKLEDSAVYLCASSPGGGGPYEQYFGPGTRLTVT.

Only a few counts were recorded for this clonotype. It may be a read error: a sequence one base away is much more abundant. J is TRBJ1-1 and V is TRBV12-3 or TRBV12-4; 8 bases map to TRBD1. The CDR3 has 15 amino acids. With 5 bases clipped from V and 5 bases from J, the junction kept 10 bases outside the gene matches. The CDR3 nucleotides are TGTGCCAGCAGTAACACCGGACAGGGAAAGACTGAAGCTTTCTTT. Translating it yields CASSNTGQGKTEAFF.

The genes are TRBV15 and TRBJ2-2; 9 bases line up with TRBD2. The CDR3 spans 16 residues. With V trimmed by 8 bases and J by 0 bases, 7 bases remained unmatched. Looked up from germline, CDR1 is LNHNV and CDR2 is YYDKDF (reference sequence). DNA for the CDR3: TGTGCCACCCACGAAAGGACTAGCGCGAACACCGGGGAGCTGTTTTTT. Encoded protein: CATHERTSANTGELFF.

The chain recombines TRBV6-1 with TRBJ2-5, with D possibly TRBD1 on 5 matching bases. The CDR3 has 15 residues. V shed 3 bases and J shed 2 bases, with 13 bases lying between them. CDR1 is MNHNS and CDR2 is SASEGT in the germline V gene. The CDR3 sequence is CASSEAGWGQETQYF. CDR3 in DNA: TGTGCCAGCAGTGAGGCAGGGTGGGGACAAGAGACCCAGTACTTC.

The chain employs TRBV2 and TRBJ1-2; weak D call: TRBD1 (5 bases). Germline CDR1 is SNHLY and CDR2 is FYNNEI. V dropped 7 bases and J dropped 0 bases, with 15 bases sitting between them. The CDR3 has 15 amino acids. CDR3 protein: CASTEGMDTNYGYTF. The CDR3 DNA is TGTGCCAGCACCGAGGGCATGGACACTAACTATGGCTACACCTTC. Full variable domain (rest looked up from reference TRBV2 and TRBJ1-2): EPEVTQTPSHQVTQMGQEVILRCVPISNHLYFYWYRQILGQKVEFLVSFYNNEISEKSEIFDDQFSVERPDGSNFTLKIRSTKLEDSAMYFCASTEGMDTNYGYTFGSGTRLTVV.

This chain uses TRBV5-6 with TRBJ2-5; D is undetermined. The CDR3 is 15 amino acids. Germline loops: CDR1 SGHDT, CDR2 YYEEEE. Trimming took off 0 bases at V and 1 base at J, with 10 bases between the two ends. CDR3 amino acids: CASSLAPTSQETQYF. The DNA of the CDR3 is TGTGCCAGCAGCTTGGCGCCGACGTCCCAAGAGACCCAGTACTTC. Using reference TRBV5-6 and TRBJ2-5 for the parts outside the CDR3, the full variable domain is DAGVTQSPTHLIKTRGQQVTLRCSPKSGHDTVSWYQQALGQGPQFIFQYYEEEERQRGNFPDRFSGHQFPNYSSELNVNALLLGDSALYLCASSLAPTSQETQYFGPGTRLLVL.

This clonotype was detected many times. The chain employs TRBV10-1 and TRBJ2-7, with TRBD1 as a possible D gene (6 bases). In germline, CDR1 is WNHNN, CDR2 SYGVQD (reference sequence). The V end lost 2 bases, the J end lost 7 bases, and 12 bases lay between the germline ends. CDR3 length equals 13 residues. The CDR3 coding sequence is TGCGCCAGCAGTGAGCAGGGGATGGAGGAGCAGTACTTC. This sequence encodes CASSEQGMEEQYF.

This clonotype has at least ten counts. V and J are TRBV4-2 and TRBJ1-4; TRBD1 agrees at 7 bases. CDR1 and CDR2 (germline): LGHNA, YNFKEQ. V trimming: 0 bases; J trimming: 14 bases; junction bases outside the gene matches: 6. The CDR3 contains 13 residues. CDR3 nucleotide sequence: TGTGCCAGCAGCCAAGAGACAGGGCACCCTCTGTTTTTT. Translating it yields CASSQETGHPLFF.

This clonotype has a count of ten or more. This chain uses TRBV6-1 with TRBJ1-1; D remains ambiguous. Germline CDR1 is MNHNS and CDR2 is SASEGT. The V end was cut by 6 bases, the J end by 2 bases, with 13 bases between. The CDR3 has 14 residues. CDR3 in DNA: TGTGCCAGCAGACAAATCGGACGAAACACTGAAGCTTTCTTT. Its translation: CASRQIGRNTEAFF.

The J gene is TRBJ2-7, the V gene TRBV6-1; possible D gene TRBD2, 5 bases. V was clipped by 6 bases and J by 2 bases, with 14 bases between them. Per germline, CDR1 MNHNS and CDR2 SASEGT. There are 14 residues in the CDR3. The CDR3 DNA is TGTGCCAGCAGGGTAGGCGGGTCCGCCTACGAGCAGTACTTC. Translated, it gives CASRVGGSAYEQYF.

The CDR3 nucleotides are TGTGCCAGCACACCGGGACTAGTAGAACACGAGCAGTACTTC. This codes for CASTPGLVEHEQYF. This chain uses TRBV2 with TRBJ2-7, with 8 bases that match TRBD2. The CDR3 covers 14 residues. Germline CDR1 is SNHLY and CDR2 is FYNNEI. V lost 7 bases and J lost 5; bases outside the gene matches: 10.

This clonotype was seen at least ten times. The chain employs TRBV4-2 and TRBJ1-2, with D perhaps matching TRBD1 (6 bases). V lost 3 bases and J lost 2, with 13 bases in between. CDR3 size: 15 residues. CDR1 is LGHNA, CDR2 YNFKEQ, per germline. The CDR3 sequence is CASSQTEDSNYGYTF. Written as DNA, the CDR3 is TGTGCCAGCAGCCAGACCGAGGACAGCAACTATGGCTACACCTTC.